The 28 T cell receptor beta chains below all came from one sample that was sequenced in a study of regulatory T cells in long-lasting Graves disease. Specified time point: newly diagnosed GD, antithyroid drugs for less than 3 months. Extracted RNA from PBMCs served as the source of the TCR library. CDR3-region Arm-PCR and iRepertoire HTBI primers produced the TCR beta libraries. A single record per CDR3 protein comes from TCRdb applying MiXCR to the multiplex PCR reads. The profile covers approximately 350,000 distinct CDR3 sequences, with around 17% appearing a single time and roughly 29% taken by the ten largest. Another study also made use of these data, one on T cells in Graves' hyperthyroidism and ophthalmopathy.

Source: peripheral blood mononuclear cells (PBMCs), taken at new diagnosis, from a patient treated with antithyroid drugs. These receptors were taken from a man aged 35 to 55 with Graves disease.

This clonotype has only a few counts. The chain has TRBV19 and TRBJ2-3, with D possibly matching TRBD1 (5 bases). The CDR3 is made up of 15 amino acids. The germline V gene encodes CDR1 LNHDA and CDR2 SQIVND (reference sequence). Between the trimmed V and J ends, which lost 4 bases and 3 bases, there was a span of 14 bases. DNA of the CDR3: TGTGCCAGTAGTAAGACAGCCCGAAGGACAGATACGCAGTATTTT. It translates to CASSKTARRTDTQYF.

This clonotype was detected many times. The V and J genes are TRBV7-2 and TRBJ2-5, with D tentatively TRBD1 (5 bases). V lost 5 bases, J lost 0 bases, and 7 bases lay in between. The CDR3 runs 13 residues. The germline V gene encodes CDR1 SGHTA and CDR2 FQGNSA. CDR3 bases: TGTGCCAGCAGCAGGGGATACCAAGAGACCCAGTACTTC. This codes for CASSRGYQETQYF.

This clonotype was counted ten times or more. The V gene is TRBV12-3 or TRBV12-4, the J gene TRBJ2-2; D not resolved. V lost 5 bases and J lost 8, with 12 bases in between. The CDR3 length is 13 residues. DNA for the CDR3: TGTGCCAGCAGTGTTGTTATCTGGGGGGAGCTGTTTTTT. Amino acids: CASSVVIWGELFF.

The J gene is TRBJ2-3, the V gene TRBV12-3 or TRBV12-4, with D possibly matching TRBD2 (7 bases). The CDR3 consists of 16 residues. The germline V and J ends were trimmed by 6 bases and 14 bases, with 30 bases remaining between them. The CDR3: CASSRGGERGLRGLYF. CDR3 coding DNA: TGTGCCAGCAGCCGAGGGGGGGAGCGGGGTCTTCGAGGTCTGTATTTT.

This clonotype was counted ten times or more. The chain employs TRBV28 and TRBJ2-1; weak D call: TRBD1 (6 bases). Germline-derived CDR1 and CDR2 are MDHEN and SYDVKM. There are 15 residues in the CDR3. Trimming cost V 2 bases and J 6 bases, with 14 bases left between them. CDR3 residues: CASSLGPGVVNEQFF. CDR3 in DNA: TGTGCCAGCAGTTTAGGACCAGGGGTAGTCAATGAGCAGTTCTTC.

About this clonotype itself: A read error may be the cause here, since a much bigger clone is one base away. The gene calls are TRBV18 and TRBJ2-1, with D possibly being TRBD2 (6 bases). CDR1 and CDR2 from the germline V gene are KGHSH and LQKENI. Trimming took 3 bases from V and 7 from J, leaving 19 bases between them. CDR3 length: 16 amino acids. The DNA of the CDR3 is TGTGCCAGCTCACCTCCGACCGGGGGAGGTAAGAATGAGCAGTTCTTC. As protein: CASSPPTGGGKNEQFF.

This clonotype was seen only a few times. The V call is TRBV25-1, the J call TRBJ2-1; D remains ambiguous. The CDR3 is made up of 14 amino acids. V was cut by 3 bases and J by 5 bases, with 11 bases left in between. Per the germline V gene, CDR1 is MGHDK and CDR2 is SYGVNS. The CDR3 spells CASSDRLEDNEQFF. The CDR3 coding sequence is TGTGCCAGCAGTGACCGACTGGAAGACAATGAGCAGTTCTTC.

This clonotype was recorded many times. This chain joins TRBV28 and TRBJ2-2; a possible D gene is TRBD2 (6 bases). V lost 7 bases and J lost 5, with 17 bases in between. The CDR3 contains 15 residues. Per the germline V gene, CDR1 is MDHEN and CDR2 is SYDVKM. CDR3 in DNA: TGTGCCAGCACCCCTTCCGGGACTGGGACCGGGGAGCTGTTTTTT. This codes for CASTPSGTGTGELFF.

This clonotype was recorded at least ten times. J is TRBJ2-4 and V is TRBV27; D unclear. The CDR3 is 12 residues long. V shed 6 bases and J shed 5 bases, with 8 bases lying between them. CDR1 is MNHEY and CDR2 is SMNVEV in the germline V gene (reference sequence). The CDR3: CASSTIENIQYF. In DNA, the CDR3 is TGTGCCAGCAGCACCATTGAAAACATTCAGTACTTC.

This clonotype came up many times. This chain links TRBV19 with TRBJ1-1; no clear D gene. Trimming stripped 5 bases from V and 1 base from J, with 11 bases between. This CDR3 has 14 residues. CDR1 and CDR2 from the germline V gene are LNHDA and SQIVND (reference sequence). In DNA form, the CDR3 reads TGTGCCAGTAGTGAGAACAGCGGGAACACTGAAGCTTTCTTT. Translation gives CASSENSGNTEAFF. Looking up the rest from reference TRBV19 and TRBJ1-1 gives the full variable domain: DGGITQSPKYLFRKEGQNVTLSCEQNLNHDAMYWYRQDPGQGLRLIYYSQIVNDFQKGDIAEGYSVSREKKESFPLTVTSAQKNPTAFYLCASSENSGNTEAFFGQGTRLTVV.

This clonotype has only a few counts. The rearrangement joins TRBV28 to TRBJ1-3; 9 bases match TRBD1. The CDR3 covers 15 residues. The V and J ends lost 5 bases and 2 bases, in that order; junction bases with no gene match: 4. The V gene's germline CDR1 is MDHEN and CDR2 SYDVKM. The CDR3 loop is CASSPRQGAGNTIYF. The DNA of the CDR3 is TGTGCCAGCAGTCCCCGACAGGGGGCTGGAAACACCATATATTTT.

The gene calls are TRBV28 and TRBJ1-5, with D possibly TRBD1 on 5 matching bases. The CDR3 covers 17 residues. Trimming shortened V by 8 bases and J by 0 bases, and 20 bases separated the two germline ends. Germline V gene sequence: CDR1 MDHEN, CDR2 SYDVKM. As DNA, the CDR3 is TGTGCCAGCTGGGACGGACGAGAAAGTTATAGCAATCAGCCCCAGCATTTT. Its protein is CASWDGRESYSNQPQHF.

This clonotype was found many times. This chain links TRBV7-2 with TRBJ1-4, with 7 bases identical to TRBD1. The CDR3 extends over 14 amino acids. CDR1 SGHTA and CDR2 FQGNSA come from the germline V gene. The ends lost 2 bases at V and 4 bases at J; junction bases unmatched: 1. This CDR3 reads CASSLNRGNEKLFF. CDR3 coding DNA: TGTGCCAGCAGCTTAAACAGGGGTAATGAAAAACTGTTTTTT.

This clonotype was seen at least ten times. The rearrangement links TRBV6-1 to TRBJ2-4; D tentatively reads TRBD1 or TRBD2 (6 bases each). Germline V CDR1 and CDR2: MNHNS, SASEGT. CDR3 length: 16 residues. The V and J ends lost 1 base and 9 bases respectively, with 19 bases between them. For the CDR3, the DNA is TGTGCCAGCAGTGAAGTTCCTTGGGGGGCTAGGGGCATTCAGTACTTC. Translating it yields CASSEVPWGARGIQYF.

The chain joins TRBV30 to TRBJ2-3, with unresolved D. The CDR3 covers 13 residues. The germline gives CDR1 GTSNPN, CDR2 SVGIG (reference sequence). The V and J ends lost 5 bases and 2 bases respectively, with 11 bases between them. The CDR3 loop is CAWVPENTDTQYF. The CDR3 region has the DNA TGTGCCTGGGTCCCGGAAAACACAGATACGCAGTATTTT.

Many counts were recorded for this clonotype. The CDR3 nucleotides read TGCAGTGTACCGACGACAGGGACGGTCGGCTACGAGCAGTACTTC. This gives the protein CSVPTTGTVGYEQYF. The V call is TRBV20-1, the J call TRBJ2-7; 7 bases line up with TRBD1. The CDR3 is 15 amino acids. J gave up 3 bases and V 7 bases, and 15 bases lay outside the gene matches. CDR1 and CDR2 from the germline V gene are DFQATT and SNEGSKA (reference sequence).

This chain connects TRBV5-1 to TRBJ2-1; 7 nucleotides align to TRBD1. CDR3 length: 16 amino acids. With 9 bases clipped from V and 0 bases from J, the junction kept 12 bases outside the gene matches. Looked up from germline, CDR1 is SGHRS and CDR2 is YFSETQ. The CDR3 nucleotides read TGCGCCAACGGCTTGGGACAGAGAAGCTCCTACAATGAGCAGTTCTTC. It translates to CANGLGQRSSYNEQFF.

Ten or more counts support this clonotype. The J gene is TRBJ2-7, the V gene TRBV28, with D possibly TRBD2 on 6 matching bases. V lost 5 bases, J lost 6 bases, and 17 bases lay in between. CDR3 size: 14 residues. From germline, CDR1 is MDHEN and CDR2 SYDVKM. The CDR3 protein is CASSTSWVGGEQYF. CDR3 nucleotide sequence: TGTGCCAGCAGTACTAGTTGGGTGGGGGGCGAGCAGTACTTC.

Comment on this clonotype: The CDR3 ends on some other residue instead of the conserved phenylalanine or tryptophan, so this is likely a read error. The chain couples TRBV12-3 or TRBV12-4 to TRBJ2-1; possibly TRBD2 for D (5 bases). This CDR3 comprises 16 residues. Between the trimmed V and J ends, which lost 6 bases and 0 bases, there was a span of 15 bases. CDR3: CASSGLISGSYNEQFS. As DNA, the CDR3 is TGTGCCAGCAGCGGGCTTATAAGCGGCTCCTACAATGAGCAGTTCTCC.

This clonotype was observed a few times. The rearrangement links TRBV5-1 to TRBJ2-7, with 7 nucleotides matching TRBD2. CDR1 and CDR2 from the germline V gene are SGHRS and YFSETQ. This CDR3 is built from 14 residues. Germline trimming cut 7 bases from V and 5 bases from J; bases unmatched to any gene: 12. The CDR3 region is CASALLAGRDEQYF. CDR3 nucleotide sequence: TGCGCCAGCGCCCTTCTGGCAGGGAGGGACGAGCAGTACTTC. Supplemented by reference TRBV5-1 and TRBJ2-7, the full variable domain reads KAGVTQTPRYLIKTRGQQVTLSCSPISGHRSVSWYQQTPGQGLQFLFEYFSETQRNKGNFPGRFSGRQFSNSRSEMNVSTLELGDSALYLCASALLAGRDEQYFGPGTRLTVT.

This clonotype has ten or more counts. The junction departs from germline at one end; a sequencing error may be responsible. The chain combines TRBV28 with TRBJ1-1; 8 positions match TRBD1. The CDR3 extends over 16 amino acids. Germline V gene lookup returns CDR1 MDHEN and CDR2 SYDVKM. The DNA for the CDR3 is TGTGCCAGCAGTTTATACCCGGACAGGGTATTATCTGAAGCCTTCTTT. It yields the protein CASSLYPDRVLSEAFF.

This clonotype has at least ten counts. This chain connects TRBV20-1 to TRBJ2-2, with TRBD2 as a possible D gene (5 bases). The CDR3 has 14 amino acids. CDR1 is DFQATT, CDR2 SNEGSKA, per germline (reference sequence). The ends were cut back, 2 bases at V and 0 bases at J, with 7 bases in the middle. CDR3 sequence: CSARKDSNTGELFF. DNA of the CDR3: TGCAGTGCTAGAAAGGACTCGAACACCGGGGAGCTGTTTTTT.

This clonotype was detected ten times or more. The chain recombines TRBV2 with TRBJ1-1; 8 positions match TRBD1. With 6 bases clipped from V and 1 base from J, the junction kept 7 bases outside the gene matches. The CDR3 runs to 15 residues. The germline CDR1 and CDR2 sequences are SNHLY and FYNNEI. CDR3 coding DNA: TGTGCCAGCAGGACAGGGGCCCTTACGAACACTGAAGCTTTCTTT. Translating gives CASRTGALTNTEAFF.

In its sample, this clonotype was seen a few times. The chain recombines TRBV15 with TRBJ1-2; D remains ambiguous. The CDR3 covers 14 residues. V was trimmed by 0 bases and J by 6 bases, leaving 11 bases between them. Germline V gene sequence: CDR1 LNHNV, CDR2 YYDKDF (reference sequence). The CDR3 region has the DNA TGTGCCACCAGCAGAGATTTGCCGGCAGATGGCTACACCTTC. The encoded protein is CATSRDLPADGYTF.

For this clonotype: The germline gene is not matched at one end of the junction; a read error may be the cause. The genes are TRBV6-1 and TRBJ1-5; D possibly corresponds to TRBD1 (6 bases). From germline, CDR1 is MNHNS and CDR2 SASEGT. CDR3 size: 13 residues. The CDR3 loop is CASSQGMGQPQHF. The CDR3 coding sequence is TGCGCCAGCAGCCAGGGGATGGGTCAGCCCCAGCATTTT.

The rearrangement joins TRBV7-2 to TRBJ2-1; 7 bases line up with TRBD1. Per germline, CDR1 SGHTA and CDR2 FQGNSA. The CDR3 spans 15 residues. Unmatched junction bases numbered 15, after V lost 1 base and J lost 15 bases. The CDR3 nucleotides are TGTGCCAGCAGCTTAGATTCAGGGGGTGGGCTGAAGGGGTTCTTC. It specifies CASSLDSGGGLKGFF.

The V call is TRBV2, the J call TRBJ2-7; TRBD2 aligns across 13 bases. Germline V CDR1 and CDR2: SNHLY, FYNNEI. The V and J ends lost 6 bases and 8 bases, in that order; junction bases with no gene match: 4. CDR3 size: 13 residues. CDR3 nucleotide sequence: TGTGCCAGCAGAGGACTAGCGGGGGTGAAGCAGTACTTC. Translating it yields CASRGLAGVKQYF.

This clonotype was counted ten times or more. This rearrangement joins TRBV30 to TRBJ1-1; tentative D call: TRBD1 (5 bases). The ends were cut back, 5 bases at V and 5 bases at J, with 18 bases in the middle. The germline V gene encodes CDR1 GTSNPN and CDR2 SVGIG (reference sequence). This CDR3 comprises 14 residues. CDR3 in amino acids: CAWYRPGAWTEAFF. DNA for the CDR3: TGTGCCTGGTACCGTCCTGGGGCGTGGACTGAAGCTTTCTTT.